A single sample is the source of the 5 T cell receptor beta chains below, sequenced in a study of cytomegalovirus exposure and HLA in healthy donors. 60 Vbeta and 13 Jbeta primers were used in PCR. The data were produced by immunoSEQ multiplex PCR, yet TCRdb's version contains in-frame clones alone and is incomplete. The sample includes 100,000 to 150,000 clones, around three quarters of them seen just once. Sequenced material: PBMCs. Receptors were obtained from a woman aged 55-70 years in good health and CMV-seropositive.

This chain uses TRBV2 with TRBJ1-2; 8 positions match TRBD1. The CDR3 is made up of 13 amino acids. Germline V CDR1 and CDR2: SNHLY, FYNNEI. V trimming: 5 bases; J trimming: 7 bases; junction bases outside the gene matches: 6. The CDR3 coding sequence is TGTGCCAGCAGTAGACAGGGGAAGGGTGGCTACACCTTC. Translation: CASSRQGKGGYTF. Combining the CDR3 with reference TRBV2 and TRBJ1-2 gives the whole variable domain EPEVTQTPSHQVTQMGQEVILRCVPISNHLYFYWYRQILGQKVEFLVSFYNNEISEKSEIFDDQFSVERPDGSNFTLKIRSTKLEDSAMYFCASSRQGKGGYTFGSGTRLTVV.

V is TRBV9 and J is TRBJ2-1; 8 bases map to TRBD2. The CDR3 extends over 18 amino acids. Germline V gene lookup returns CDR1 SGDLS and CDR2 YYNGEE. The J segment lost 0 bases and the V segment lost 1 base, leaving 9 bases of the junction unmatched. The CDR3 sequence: CASSVKAGAGTSYNEQFF. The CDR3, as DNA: TGTGCCAGCAGCGTAAAAGCGGGGGCAGGGACCTCCTACAATGAGCAGTTCTTC.

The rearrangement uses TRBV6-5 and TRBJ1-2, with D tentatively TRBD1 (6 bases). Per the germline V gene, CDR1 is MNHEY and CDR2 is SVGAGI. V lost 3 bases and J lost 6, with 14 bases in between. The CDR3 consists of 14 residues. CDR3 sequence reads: CASSYTDRIDGYTF. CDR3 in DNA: TGTGCCAGCAGTTATACGGACAGAATCGATGGCTACACCTTC.

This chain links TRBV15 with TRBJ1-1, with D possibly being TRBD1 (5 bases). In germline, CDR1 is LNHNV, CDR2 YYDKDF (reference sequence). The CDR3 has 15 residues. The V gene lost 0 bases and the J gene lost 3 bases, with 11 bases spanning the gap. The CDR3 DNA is TGTGCCACCAGCAGAGATGGGGCAGGGTACACTGAAGCTTTCTTT. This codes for CATSRDGAGYTEAFF.

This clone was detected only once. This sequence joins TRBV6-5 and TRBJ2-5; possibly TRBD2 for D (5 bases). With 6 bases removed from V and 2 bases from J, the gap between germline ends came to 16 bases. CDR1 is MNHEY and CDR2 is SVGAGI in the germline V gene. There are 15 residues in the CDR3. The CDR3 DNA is TGTGCCAGCAGACCCCCGGGGAGTTTACAAGAGACCCAGTACTTC. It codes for CASRPPGSLQETQYF.